This T cell receptor beta chain is drawn from a study of cytomegalovirus exposure and HLA in healthy donors. V lost 8 bases, J lost 8 bases, and 10 bases stayed unmatched. In germline, CDR1 is MNHEY, CDR2 SVGAGI. This CDR3 is built from 13 residues. The protocol was immunoSEQ multiplex PCR, while the TCRdb copy is restricted to in-frame clones and leaves out a portion. Seen here are approximately 170,000 clones, approximately 86% observed once, and the top ten hold approximately 2.3%. This clone appeared a few times. V usage is TRBV6-5 and J usage is TRBJ1-1; 8 nucleotides match TRBD1. The source of this sequence is a man aged 25-40 years in good health and CMV-seropositive. The sample taken for sequencing was PBMCs. The CDR3 region has the DNA TGTGCCAGCTTCCTGCCAGGGGGCGCGGAAGCTTTCTTT. As protein: CASFLPGGAEAFF.